What follows are 16 T cell receptor beta chains derived from one specimen sequenced in a study of a mutant IDH1 vaccine in newly diagnosed glioma. These receptors are not linked to any known antigen. Sequencing used immunoSEQ multiplex PCR; TCRdb keeps in-frame clones, though not all of them. Of 100,000 to 150,000 clones listed, about 82% are singletons. Documented time point: week 11, during vaccination. With topical imiquimod, each dose of the vaccine consisted of 300 ug of mutant IDH1 20-mer peptide. The input for sequencing was PBMCs, taken from a glioma patient whose treatment included an IDH1 peptide vaccine. The receptors were sampled from a man between 40 and 49 years old with glioma.

Worth noting for this clone: This may come from a read error, since a much larger clone is one base off. The V gene is TRBV11-3, the J gene TRBJ2-7, with 8 bases identical to TRBD1. J was trimmed by 2 bases and V by 5 bases; bases with no gene match: 2. The CDR3 runs 13 residues. From germline, CDR1 is SGHNT and CDR2 YENEEA. The chain's CDR3 is CASSKGQAYEQYF. In DNA, the CDR3 is TGTGCCAGCAGCAAGGGACAGGCCTACGAGCAGTACTTC.

The rearrangement links TRBV2 to TRBJ2-1, with D perhaps given as TRBD1 or TRBD2 (6 bases each). The germline gives CDR1 SNHLY, CDR2 FYNNEI. CDR3 length equals 16 residues. Trimming stripped 1 base from V and 4 bases from J, with 14 bases between. In DNA, the CDR3 is TGTGCCAGCAGTGAAGTGGAGGGGGGCTTTTACAATGAGCAGTTCTTC. Protein product: CASSEVEGGFYNEQFF.

This clone was recorded only once. The chain combines TRBV5-4 with TRBJ2-5; 7 nucleotides align to TRBD1. The V gene end was trimmed by 10 bases and the J gene end by 7 bases; junction bases not matched to a gene: 10. The CDR3 contains 12 residues. The germline CDR1 and CDR2 sequences are SGHNT and YYREEE (reference sequence). The CDR3 nucleotides are TGTGCCGAAGGGGGCCAAATGGGGACCCAGTACTTC. Translation: CAEGGQMGTQYF.

This clone was seen once. V and J are TRBV11-2 and TRBJ2-3; D not resolved. CDR1 is SGHAT, CDR2 FQNNGV, per germline. The CDR3 length is 12 residues. V lost 2 bases and J 3 bases, leaving 3 bases between the germline ends. CDR3 in amino acids: CASSLSTDTQYF. The CDR3, as DNA: TGTGCCAGCAGCTTAAGTACAGATACGCAGTATTTT.

This clone came up a few times. The chain has TRBV2 and TRBJ1-2, with 9 nucleotides matching TRBD1. The V segment lost 9 bases and the J segment 4 bases; nucleotides outside the gene matches: 3. This CDR3 comprises 12 residues. The V gene's germline CDR1 is SNHLY and CDR2 FYNNEI. The CDR3 DNA sequence: TGTGCCAGTGGACAGGGGTTCTATGGCTACACCTTC. Its translation: CASGQGFYGYTF. Combining the CDR3 with reference TRBV2 and TRBJ1-2 gives the whole variable domain EPEVTQTPSHQVTQMGQEVILRCVPISNHLYFYWYRQILGQKVEFLVSFYNNEISEKSEIFDDQFSVERPDGSNFTLKIRSTKLEDSAMYFCASGQGFYGYTFGSGTRLTVV.

This clone was seen more than once but under ten times. CDR3 bases: TGTGCCAGTAGTTCGGGGAGATCGAACACTGAAGCTTTCTTT. Translation gives CASSSGRSNTEAFF. The chain links TRBV19 to TRBJ1-1; D is uncertain. In germline, CDR1 is LNHDA, CDR2 SQIVND (reference sequence). The length of the CDR3 is 14 residues. Trimming removed 5 bases from V and 1 base from J, with 11 bases in between.

This chain uses TRBV5-4 with TRBJ2-1; TRBD2 agrees at 13 bases. The CDR3 consists of 16 residues. The J segment lost 6 bases and the V segment lost 0 bases, leaving 3 bases of the junction unmatched. The germline gives CDR1 SGHNT, CDR2 YYREEE (reference sequence). The CDR3: CASSLGLAGGLNEQFF. For the CDR3, the DNA is TGTGCCAGCAGCTTGGGACTAGCGGGGGGACTCAATGAGCAGTTCTTC.

This clone was counted a few times. The CDR3 DNA reads TGTGCCAGCAGGAGGGGGCAGGGAAGGTTCGGAAACACCATATATTTT. This translates into CASRRGQGRFGNTIYF. The V and J genes are TRBV6-6 and TRBJ1-3; 7 nucleotides agree with TRBD1. The junction had 12 bases not matched to a gene; V was cut back by 6 bases and J by 4 bases. This CDR3 is built from 16 residues. The germline V gene encodes CDR1 MNHNY and CDR2 SVGAGI (reference sequence).

The V and J genes are TRBV2 and TRBJ1-4; TRBD1 matches at 8 bases. The V gene's germline CDR1 is SNHLY and CDR2 FYNNEI. CDR3 size: 15 residues. With 6 bases clipped from V and 2 bases from J, the junction kept 5 bases outside the gene matches. This CDR3 reads CASSRQGMTNEKLFF. The CDR3 coding sequence is TGTGCCAGCAGCAGACAGGGGATGACTAATGAAAAACTGTTTTTT.

The chain joins TRBV7-9 to TRBJ2-1; D is uncertain. The CDR3 is 15 residues long. The germline V gene encodes CDR1 SEHNR and CDR2 FQNEAQ (reference sequence). Trimming shortened V by 2 bases and J by 4 bases, and 12 bases separated the two germline ends. The DNA for the CDR3 is TGTGCCAGCAGCTTAAGTAGGGCGCTTTACAATGAGCAGTTCTTC. Translated: CASSLSRALYNEQFF.

The chain employs TRBV11-2 and TRBJ2-5, with D hard to call. This CDR3 has 15 residues. Looked up from germline, CDR1 is SGHAT and CDR2 is FQNNGV. Trimming pared 1 base from V and 3 bases from J, leaving 12 bases between. CDR3 amino acids: CASSLVGFIEETQYF. The CDR3 coding sequence is TGTGCCAGCAGCTTAGTGGGGTTCATTGAAGAGACCCAGTACTTC.

The genes are TRBV18 and TRBJ2-4, with D perhaps assigned TRBD1 or TRBD2 (5 bases each). Trimming took off 0 bases at V and 1 base at J, with 16 bases between the two ends. Per the germline V gene, CDR1 is KGHSH and CDR2 is LQKENI. The CDR3 consists of 18 residues. DNA of the CDR3: TGTGCCAGCTCACCACCGATGGGACCCATCTTCGCCAAAAACATTCAGTACTTC. This encodes CASSPPMGPIFAKNIQYF.

The chain combines TRBV14 with TRBJ1-2; 7 positions agree with TRBD1. This CDR3 comprises 14 residues. Germline trimming cut 1 base from V and 4 bases from J; bases unmatched to any gene: 3. The germline CDR1 and CDR2 sequences are SGHDN and FVKESK. The CDR3 DNA sequence: TGTGCCAGCAGCCAAGCCGGGACAGCCTATGGCTACACCTTC. Its protein is CASSQAGTAYGYTF.

This clone has a single count. This sequence joins TRBV7-6 and TRBJ2-3, with unresolved D. With 2 bases removed from V and 10 bases from J, the gap between germline ends came to 10 bases. Germline CDR1 is SGHVS and CDR2 is FNYEAQ. This CDR3 is 12 amino acids long. The CDR3 reads CASSLLSVAQYF. The CDR3 coding sequence is TGTGCCAGCAGCTTATTATCCGTAGCGCAGTATTTT.

This clone was recorded a few times. The chain employs TRBV6-9 and TRBJ1-5; unclear D gene. The CDR3 extends over 15 amino acids. Germline V gives CDR1 MNHGY, CDR2 SVAAGI. V lost 2 bases and J lost 2, with 10 bases in between. The CDR3 nucleotides are TGTGCCAGCAGTTATCGTCCGGACCGCAATCAGCCCCAGCATTTT. Translated: CASSYRPDRNQPQHF.

The chain couples TRBV10-3 to TRBJ1-6, with D unclear. Germline-derived CDR1 and CDR2 are ENHRY and SYGVKD. The CDR3 extends over 14 amino acids. V was shortened by 1 base and J by 8 bases, with 9 bases between the two germline ends. The CDR3 coding sequence is TGTGCCATCAGTGAGTATGGAGAGTATTCACCCCTCCACTTT. Its translation: CAISEYGEYSPLHF.